This T cell receptor beta chain appears in the sequencing data of a study of response to subunit inactivated influenza vaccine. The V and J ends lost 3 bases and 6 bases respectively, with 17 bases between them. Germline V lookup: CDR1 MNHNS, CDR2 SASEGT. This CDR3 contains 15 residues. As concerns this clonotype: Its antigen is unidentified.

A single record per CDR3 protein comes from TCRdb applying MiXCR to the RT-PCR reads. The top ten clones hold less than 7% of a sample with 650,000 to 850,000 distinct CDR3 sequences, approximately 15% of them seen once. Study-wide results and caveats: Seasonal influenza vaccination, on each occasion, was suggested by the authors to recruit few new T cells.

The chain joins TRBV6-1 to TRBJ1-1; D gene uncertain. The TCR sequence derives from a man between 50 and 59 years old who received an inactivated influenza vaccine. The specimen comprised PBMCs from blood, sampled 14 days before vaccination. In DNA form, the CDR3 reads TGTGCCAGCAGTGAGGGAGTTGTGCGTCGGCCTGAAGCTTTCTTT. This gives the protein CASSEGVVRRPEAFF.